One and the same sample provided the 27 T cell receptor beta chains below, sequenced in a study of PD-1 blockade in classical Hodgkin lymphoma. Brentuximab vedotin exposure varied, and every patient relapsed after autologous stem cell transplantation. Some clones are missing from TCRdb's copy, which holds only in-frame ones; the method was immunoSEQ multiplex PCR. The profile shows under 25,000 clones, around 82% of them singletons. Sample: peripheral blood mononuclear cells (PBMCs), taken before the second cycle of nivolumab. Every receptor here comes from a human donor with classical Hodgkin lymphoma.

This sequence joins TRBV7-2 and TRBJ2-1, with 9 nucleotides matching TRBD2. The CDR3 runs to 16 residues. Unmatched junction bases numbered 4, after V lost 0 bases and J lost 4 bases. CDR1 and CDR2 from the germline V gene are SGHTA and FQGNSA. This CDR3 is CASSLAGSGSYNEQFF. The CDR3 DNA is TGTGCCAGCAGCTTAGCGGGTAGCGGGAGTTACAATGAGCAGTTCTTC.

The J gene is TRBJ2-1, the V gene TRBV27; 9 nucleotides align to TRBD2. CDR1 is MNHEY and CDR2 is SMNVEV in the germline V gene (reference sequence). The trim removed 6 bases at V and 4 bases at J, leaving 7 bases unmatched. The CDR3 length is 15 residues. CDR3 in amino acids: CASSILSGGYNEQFF. Written as DNA, the CDR3 is TGTGCCAGCAGCATCCTTAGCGGGGGATACAATGAGCAGTTCTTC.

This clone was seen only a few times. The rearrangement links TRBV18 to TRBJ2-1; 8 bases match TRBD1. Germline values: CDR1 KGHSH, CDR2 LQKENI. The CDR3 length is 16 residues. Germline trimming cut 3 bases from V and 0 bases from J; bases unmatched to any gene: 4. CDR3 coding DNA: TGTGCCAGCTCACCGGGACAGGCTTACTCCTACAATGAGCAGTTCTTC. Its protein product is CASSPGQAYSYNEQFF.

The chain is built from TRBV28 and TRBJ1-1, with unresolved D. Trimming removed 3 bases at V and 6 bases at J, with 11 bases between. The CDR3 has 13 residues. Looked up from germline, CDR1 is MDHEN and CDR2 is SYDVKM. The CDR3 DNA follows: TGTGCCAGCAGTTTTAAGGTCGGCGCTGAAGCTTTCTTT. This translates into CASSFKVGAEAFF.

The rearrangement uses TRBV30 and TRBJ2-3; 7 bases line up with TRBD1. Unmatched junction bases numbered 10, after V lost 2 bases and J lost 2 bases. Germline V gene lookup returns CDR1 GTSNPN and CDR2 SVGIG (reference sequence). The CDR3 contains 16 residues. CDR3 in DNA: TGTGCCTGGAGTTTAAAAACAGGGGCCAACACAGATACGCAGTATTTT. This gives the protein CAWSLKTGANTDTQYF. Together with reference TRBV30 and TRBJ2-3, the CDR3 gives the full variable domain: SQTIHQWPATLVQPVGSPLSLECTVEGTSNPNLYWYRQAAGRGLQLLFYSVGIGQISSEVPQNLSASRPQDRQFILSSKKLLLSDSGFYLCAWSLKTGANTDTQYFGPGTRLTVL.

This clone appeared a single time. Here the CDR3 reads CASTGSPSGNQPQHF. The CDR3, as DNA: TGTGCCAGCACTGGCTCCCCCTCGGGCAATCAGCCCCAGCATTTT. V and J are TRBV28 and TRBJ1-5; D is ambiguous. This CDR3 is 15 amino acids long. Trimming shortened V by 7 bases and J by 2 bases, and 15 bases separated the two germline ends. The V gene's germline CDR1 is MDHEN and CDR2 SYDVKM.

This chain joins TRBV27 and TRBJ2-1, with TRBD2 identical over 8 bases. CDR1 and CDR2 (germline): MNHEY, SMNVEV (reference sequence). V lost 4 bases to trimming and J lost 9 bases; unmatched junction nucleotides: 14. The CDR3 loop spans 16 amino acids. The DNA for the CDR3 is TGTGCCAGCAGTTCCCATTCACAGCGGGAGAGATGTGAGCAGTTCTTC. Amino acid sequence: CASSSHSQRERCEQFF.

The chain recombines TRBV6-5 with TRBJ2-1, with D unclear. The CDR3 is 14 amino acids. Germline CDR1 MNHEY, CDR2 SVGAGI. Trimming left V 2 bases short and J 3 bases short, with 8 bases between. The CDR3 sequence is CASSYVPFYNEQFF. Written as DNA, the CDR3 is TGTGCCAGCAGTTACGTTCCGTTCTACAATGAGCAGTTCTTC.

V and J are TRBV19 and TRBJ2-1, with D hard to call. This CDR3 has 16 residues. Per the germline V gene, CDR1 is LNHDA and CDR2 is SQIVND (reference sequence). The V and J ends lost 5 bases and 0 bases respectively, with 14 bases between them. CDR3 sequence: CASSPEAWSSYNEQFF. In nucleotides, the CDR3 is TGTGCCAGTAGTCCCGAGGCCTGGAGCTCCTACAATGAGCAGTTCTTC.

The chain recombines TRBV6-5 with TRBJ1-2; possibly TRBD1 for D (6 bases). The V end was cut by 0 bases, the J end by 5 bases, with 10 bases between. Germline CDR1 and CDR2: MNHEY and SVGAGI. The length of the CDR3 is 14 residues. CDR3 DNA sequence: TGTGCCAGCAGTTACTCAGAAGGGGGATATGGCTACACCTTC. Translated: CASSYSEGGYGYTF.

This chain uses TRBV9 with TRBJ2-7; 8 bases agree with TRBD1. Germline trimming cut 1 base from V and 2 bases from J; bases unmatched to any gene: 2. The CDR3 sequence is 14 residues long. Germline V gene sequence: CDR1 SGDLS, CDR2 YYNGEE. CDR3 protein: CASSVRTGPYEQYF. The CDR3 DNA is TGTGCCAGCAGCGTAAGGACAGGGCCCTACGAGCAGTACTTC.

The V call is TRBV29-1, the J call TRBJ2-3; 8 bases are a match to TRBD2. This CDR3 contains 17 residues. The V and J ends lost 4 bases and 0 bases, in that order; junction bases with no gene match: 12. Per the germline V gene, CDR1 is SQVTM and CDR2 is ANQGSEA. This CDR3 is CSVGARKSGGSTDTQYF. For the CDR3, the DNA is TGCAGCGTTGGGGCAAGGAAGAGCGGGGGAAGCACAGATACGCAGTATTTT.

The V and J genes are TRBV9 and TRBJ2-1, with TRBD2 matching over 7 bases. CDR1 is SGDLS and CDR2 is YYNGEE in the germline V gene. The CDR3 runs to 13 residues. V trimming: 1 base; J trimming: 10 bases; junction bases outside the gene matches: 5. The CDR3, as DNA: TGTGCCAGCAGCGTACTAGCGGAGGGGGAGCAGTTCTTC. It is translated as CASSVLAEGEQFF.

The chain uses TRBV5-1 and TRBJ2-7; D may be TRBD2 (6 bases). CDR1 and CDR2 (germline): SGHRS, YFSETQ. V dropped 4 bases and J dropped 0 bases, with 20 bases sitting between them. The CDR3 contains 17 residues. The CDR3 DNA reads TGCGCCAGCAGCCCTGGCGGGGCAGGGTATGACTCCTACGAGCAGTACTTC. Protein sequence: CASSPGGAGYDSYEQYF.

The table lists this clone with a few counts. The rearrangement uses TRBV5-4 and TRBJ2-1; D is uncertain. Trimming pared 4 bases from V and 4 bases from J, leaving 12 bases between. The CDR3 sequence is 14 residues long. Germline-derived CDR1 and CDR2 are SGHNT and YYREEE (reference sequence). The CDR3 spells CASSTPTDYNEQFF. CDR3 in DNA: TGTGCCAGCAGCACACCGACGGATTACAATGAGCAGTTCTTC. Full variable domain (rest looked up from reference TRBV5-4 and TRBJ2-1): ETGVTQSPTHLIKTRGQQVTLRCSSQSGHNTVSWYQQALGQGPQFIFQYYREEENGRGNFPPRFSGLQFPNYSSELNVNALELDDSALYLCASSTPTDYNEQFFGPGTRLTVL.

The genes are TRBV7-9 and TRBJ2-5; no clear D gene. CDR1 is SEHNR and CDR2 is FQNEAQ in the germline V gene (reference sequence). V was shortened by 6 bases and J by 4 bases, with 3 bases between the two germline ends. CDR3 length: 10 residues. As DNA, the CDR3 is TGTGCCAGCAGTCCAGAGACCCAGTACTTC. Protein sequence: CASSPETQYF.

V gene TRBV10-3 combines with J gene TRBJ2-5; TRBD2 is a possible D gene (5 bases). Between the trimmed V and J ends, which lost 0 bases and 9 bases, there was a span of 17 bases. Germline V gene lookup returns CDR1 ENHRY and CDR2 SYGVKD. There are 15 residues in the CDR3. This CDR3 reads CAISESGVGPAAQYF. The DNA for the CDR3 is TGTGCCATCAGTGAGTCCGGGGTTGGGCCGGCGGCCCAGTACTTC.

The J gene is TRBJ2-7, the V gene TRBV4-1; 11 bases map to TRBD2. CDR1 is MGHRA and CDR2 is YSYEKL in the germline V gene. CDR3 size: 18 residues. The trim removed 4 bases at V and 5 bases at J, leaving 16 bases unmatched. CDR3 in amino acids: CASSPYPTGTSGYNEQYF. The CDR3 coding sequence is TGCGCCAGCAGCCCTTACCCGACCGGGACTAGCGGCTACAACGAGCAGTACTTC.

This rearrangement joins TRBV2 to TRBJ2-1, with TRBD2 as a possible D gene (6 bases). Germline V gene sequence: CDR1 SNHLY, CDR2 FYNNEI. V gave up 6 bases and J gave up 10 bases, with 13 bases separating them. The CDR3 extends over 12 amino acids. As DNA, the CDR3 is TGTGCCAGCAGGGGGACTCATCGGGAGCAGTTCTTC. It is translated as CASRGTHREQFF.

The rearrangement uses TRBV10-2 and TRBJ2-1, with 15 bases lining up with TRBD2. CDR3 length: 17 residues. Trimming cost V 8 bases and J 4 bases; bases outside gene matches: 9. In germline, CDR1 is WSHSY, CDR2 SAAADI. The CDR3 reads CASRRIGLAGGYNEQFF. The DNA for the CDR3 is TGCGCCAGCCGTAGAATTGGACTAGCGGGAGGGTACAATGAGCAGTTCTTC.

The rearrangement links TRBV10-3 to TRBJ1-1; TRBD1 agrees at 7 bases. Looked up from germline, CDR1 is ENHRY and CDR2 is SYGVKD. Germline trimming cut 6 bases from V and 4 bases from J; bases unmatched to any gene: 5. The CDR3 consists of 13 residues. The CDR3: CAIRSTGATEAFF. As DNA, the CDR3 is TGTGCCATCAGGTCTACAGGGGCCACTGAAGCTTTCTTT.

This clone turned up a few times. The chain has TRBV2 and TRBJ2-1, with 8 bases aligning to TRBD2. The CDR3 runs 15 residues. V was pared by 6 bases and J by 6 bases, with 10 bases of the junction left unmatched. The V gene's germline CDR1 is SNHLY and CDR2 FYNNEI. CDR3 nucleotides: TGTGCCAGCAGCAAAACGGGACTAGAGGTCAATGAGCAGTTCTTC. This sequence encodes CASSKTGLEVNEQFF.

The chain recombines TRBV28 with TRBJ2-3; tentatively, D is TRBD1 (5 bases). CDR3 length: 15 amino acids. Germline V gene lookup returns CDR1 MDHEN and CDR2 SYDVKM. The V gene lost 5 bases and the J gene lost 5 bases, with 17 bases spanning the gap. CDR3 DNA: TGTGCCAGCAGTCGTCCGCAGGGAAGGGTAGATACGCAGTATTTT. Translated: CASSRPQGRVDTQYF.

This clone was recorded a few times. The V call is TRBV28, the J call TRBJ1-3, with TRBD1 identical over 7 bases. Germline assignment: CDR1 MDHEN and CDR2 SYDVKM. The V and J ends lost 5 bases and 2 bases, in that order; junction bases with no gene match: 3. This CDR3 is built from 14 residues. The chain's CDR3 is CASSAQGTGNTIYF. DNA for the CDR3: TGTGCCAGCAGTGCACAGGGGACTGGAAACACCATATATTTT.

The CDR3 loop reads CASSLNRDPNLYGYTF. CDR3 bases: TGTGCCAGCAGTCTGAACCGGGACCCAAACCTCTATGGCTACACCTTC. The V gene is TRBV2, the J gene TRBJ1-2, with D perhaps TRBD1 (5 bases). Per germline, CDR1 SNHLY and CDR2 FYNNEI. With 5 bases removed from V and 4 bases from J, the gap between germline ends came to 20 bases. This CDR3 spans 16 amino acids.

V gene TRBV6-1 combines with J gene TRBJ1-2; 8 nucleotides align to TRBD1. Unmatched junction bases numbered 8, after V lost 0 bases and J lost 5 bases. This CDR3 is 16 amino acids long. CDR1 MNHNS and CDR2 SASEGT come from the germline V gene. CDR3 sequence (DNA): TGTGCCAGCAGTGAAGCTGGAACAGGGGGGGGTTATGGCTACACCTTC. It yields the protein CASSEAGTGGGYGYTF.

V and J are TRBV29-1 and TRBJ2-1; no clear D. Deletions cut 7 bases from V and 0 bases from J, with 10 bases between. The CDR3 is made up of 13 amino acids. Germline V CDR1 and CDR2: SQVTM, ANQGSEA. CDR3 sequence (DNA): TGCAGCGCACGGGCGTTCTCCTACAATGAGCAGTTCTTC. As protein: CSARAFSYNEQFF.